This TCR beta chain was identified during a study of shared clonotypes between healthy human individuals. Study-level points and caveats: The donor pool, a small one, limited the genetic and exposure-history diversity represented.

Sequenced by immunoSEQ multiplex PCR; TCRdb stores in-frame clones only, minus some. The repertoire includes approximately 720,000 clones, 72% of them detected once, and under 2% sits in the top ten. Every contributor of samples was a Caucasian grown-up residing in Nashville, Tennessee. The V gene's germline CDR1 is LNHDA and CDR2 SQIVND (reference sequence). The V and J ends lost 3 bases and 0 bases, in that order; junction bases with no gene match: 4. The CDR3 length is 15 residues. Concerning this clone: Antigen: not known.

The material sequenced was memory CD4+ T cells sorted from blood. Subset meaning: CD45RA-negative fraction. The clonotype was recovered from a woman under 40 in good health. The chain couples TRBV19 to TRBJ1-1; 7 nucleotides agree with TRBD1. The CDR3 reads CASSILTGMNTEAFF. The CDR3 DNA sequence: TGTGCCAGTAGTATCCTGACAGGGATGAACACTGAAGCTTTCTTT.